This T cell receptor beta chain was profiled in a study of response to subunit inactivated influenza vaccine. Each CDR3 protein gets one entry after TCRdb re-called the RT-PCR reads with MiXCR. The sample has roughly 520,000 distinct CDR3 sequences; about 25% are singletons. This clonotype has just a few counts. This clonotype was sampled from a man in his fifties who received an inactivated influenza vaccine. The specimen was CD4+ T cells sorted from PBMCs, collected less than 6 days after vaccination.

The chain's CDR3 is CASSSTRDTDTQYF. As DNA, the CDR3 is TGTGCCAGCAGTAGTACACGGGACACAGATACGCAGTATTTT. The chain is built from TRBV12-3 or TRBV12-4 and TRBJ2-3, with D tentatively TRBD2 (5 bases). Trimming took 5 bases from V and 2 from J, leaving 11 bases between them. The CDR3 spans 14 residues.